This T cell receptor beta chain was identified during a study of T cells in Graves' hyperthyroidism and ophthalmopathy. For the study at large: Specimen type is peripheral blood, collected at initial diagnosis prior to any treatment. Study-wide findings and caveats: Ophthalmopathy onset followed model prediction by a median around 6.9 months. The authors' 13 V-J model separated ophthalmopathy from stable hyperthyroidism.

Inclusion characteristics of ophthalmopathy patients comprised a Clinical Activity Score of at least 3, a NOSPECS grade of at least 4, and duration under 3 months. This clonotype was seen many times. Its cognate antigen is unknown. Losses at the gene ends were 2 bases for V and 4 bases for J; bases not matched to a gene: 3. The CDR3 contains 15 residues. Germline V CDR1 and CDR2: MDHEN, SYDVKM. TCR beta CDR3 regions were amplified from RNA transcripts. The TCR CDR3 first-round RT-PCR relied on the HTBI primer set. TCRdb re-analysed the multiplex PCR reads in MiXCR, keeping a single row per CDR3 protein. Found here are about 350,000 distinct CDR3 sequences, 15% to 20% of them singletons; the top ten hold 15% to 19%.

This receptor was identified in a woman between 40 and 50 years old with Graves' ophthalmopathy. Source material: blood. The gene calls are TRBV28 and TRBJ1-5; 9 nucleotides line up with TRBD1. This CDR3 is CASSLPGQGNQPQHF. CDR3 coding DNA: TGTGCCAGCAGTTTACCTGGACAGGGGAATCAGCCCCAGCATTTT. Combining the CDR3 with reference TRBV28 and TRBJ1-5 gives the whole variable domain DVKVTQSSRYLVKRTGEKVFLECVQDMDHENMFWYRQDPGLGLRLIYFSYDVKMKEKGDIPEGYSVSREKKERFSLILESASTNQTSMYLCASSLPGQGNQPQHFGDGTRLSIL.